The TCR beta chain described here comes from a study of Graves' ophthalmopathy and Graves' hyperthyroidism (dated by TCRdb to the late 2010s). Notes on the research overall: Peripheral blood samples were taken at the time of initial diagnosis, before any treatment was given. T-cell repertoires of thyroid tissue and blood were compared in 5 or 6 hyperthyroidism patients. In total, around 140 blood samples were TCR-sequenced: some 43 ophthalmopathy, some 75 hyperthyroidism and approximately 17 hyperthyroidism-to-ophthalmopathy patients. To explore V-J signatures that separate ophthalmopathy from hyperthyroidism, a discovery set of 100 patients was enrolled, consisting of fewer than 45 with ophthalmopathy and about 60 with stable hyperthyroidism. After sampling, hyperthyroidism patients received methimazole starting at 30 mg daily, and ophthalmopathy patients received high-dose intravenous methylprednisolone. The study used TCR beta repertoire signatures to distinguish Graves' ophthalmopathy from Graves' hyperthyroidism and to predict progression to ophthalmopathy. The 100 or so discovery patients were randomly divided into training and test sets at a 7:3 ratio. For independent validation, a separate cohort was made up of roughly 19 hyperthyroidism patients plus 17 patients who later progressed from hyperthyroidism to ophthalmopathy.

This clonotype appeared many times. Its binding antigen is unknown. Per-base qualities were not stored, and no clone one base away is much larger. Study-wide findings and limitations: No statistical method was used to predetermine the sample size, and group allocation was not hidden from the investigators. Ophthalmopathy was separated from stable hyperthyroidism by the 13-signature model with roughly 87% sensitivity and 81% to 83% specificity in cross-validation and with 80%/75% in the test set. In validation, the model predicted ophthalmopathy progression with 70.59% sensitivity and roughly 72% specificity; around twelve predicted patients were CT-confirmed with GO in a median of around 6.5 months. Most expanded thyroid clonotypes with a frequency above 0.001 also appeared in blood, which suggests that blood repertoires may reflect the immune response in the thyroid.

For repertoire sequencing, the TCR beta CDR3 regions were amplified from RNA transcripts. The first round was an RT-PCR using HTBI primers with the Qiagen OneStep RT-PCR kit, and this first round was followed by a second-round multiplex PCR, then size selection and purification. Libraries were sequenced on an Illumina HiSeq2000 using paired-end 100 bp reads. Concerning the study's data processing: SOAPnuke was used to process the reads, throwing out any read that had adapters, had uncalled bases, had a mean Phred below 15, or lacked an exact constant-primer or identifier match. COPE v1.2.5 was used to merge the high-quality paired reads. Each unique nucleotide sequence was treated as a clonotype, and MiTCR v1.1 was used to align the clonotypes to the IMGT TRB V, D and J references. The analysis was limited to V-J combinations with a frequency above 0.0001, which together covered over 99% of the repertoires. For each V-J combination, a TCR clonal expansion and chaos score was defined as the ratio of F50 clonal expansion to chaos observed in the TCRdist matrix. Welch's t-statistics and random forest were used to reduce features to about 14 V-J combinations, which were fed into a naive Bayes classifier. Thyroid-blood repertoire similarity was quantified with the Morisita-Horn index. TCRdb reprocessing: public reads trimmed at Q25 with fastp, clones called with MiXCR, in-frame beta chains kept. Duplicate CDR3 protein sequences are folded into a single record with the most common DNA and genes. Here the V and J calls rest on TCRdb's processing, not on the authors' analysis. This sample is represented by about 400,000 distinct CDR3 sequences; around 17% of them were singletons. The ten largest clones add up to around 1.5% of the sample.

Ophthalmopathy patients were characterized by moderately to severely active disease, a Clinical Activity Score of at least 3, a NOSPECS grade of at least 4, and a disease duration under 3 months. Patients with other autoimmune diseases, uncontrolled infections, pregnancy or lactation were excluded. Clinical symptoms, serum thyroxine, TRAb, thyroid ultrasound and orbital computed tomography were used for diagnosis. PBMCs were isolated from 8 to 10 ml of fresh peripheral blood by Ficoll-Paque density gradient centrifugation. Trizol reagent was used to extract the total RNA, and its quality was then checked on an Agilent 2100 Bioanalyzer. Via the germline V gene (reference sequence), CDR1 is LNHDA and CDR2 SQIVND. Deletion took 6 bases off V and 0 bases off J, with a span of 20 bases between the germline ends. The CDR3 holds 17 amino acids from the cysteine to the phenylalanine. The retained sequence is limited to the CDR3, 51 bases, with the frame set at the first base.

The chain couples TRBV19 to TRBJ1-1, and TRBD1 may be the D gene, going by 6 matching bases. The TCR sequence derives from a woman aged 18-29 years with Graves' ophthalmopathy. Donor details come from another sample of the same person, matched by shared clones. The source material was peripheral blood. The CDR3 reads as follows: CASSPYGSRTVNTEAFF. The DNA is TGTGCCAGTAGCCCTTACGGATCAAGGACAGTGAACACTGAAGCTTTCTTT.